Presented here are 9 T cell receptor beta chains from one specimen sequenced in a study of blood T cell repertoires in COVID-19. Clones were sequenced by immunoSEQ multiplex PCR, and TCRdb holds only the in-frame ones, with some missing. The top ten hold about 2.7% of the sample, which has around 120,000 clones, under 80% seen once. Sequenced sample: peripheral blood. These receptors all come from a man aged 45-60 years with acute or convalescent COVID-19.

The gene calls are TRBV30 and TRBJ1-1; 7 positions agree with TRBD1. CDR3 length: 13 amino acids. Germline CDR1 and CDR2: GTSNPN and SVGIG (reference sequence). Trimming removed 0 bases from V and 11 bases from J; junction bases left unmatched: 9. The CDR3: CAWSVLKDRTAFF. CDR3 nucleotide sequence: TGTGCCTGGAGTGTTTTAAAGGACAGGACGGCTTTCTTT.

This clone was counted a single time. The gene calls are TRBV3-1 (or the pseudogene TRBV3-2) and TRBJ2-4; tentatively, D is TRBD1 (6 bases). Germline V gene lookup returns CDR1 LGHDT and CDR2 YNNKEL (reference sequence). Deletions cut 0 bases from V and 4 bases from J, with 13 bases between. There are 16 residues in the CDR3. The CDR3 nucleotides are TGTGCCAGCAGCCAAGAAAACCGGGACATGAAAAACATTCAGTACTTC. Residues: CASSQENRDMKNIQYF.

The V gene is TRBV30, the J gene TRBJ1-4, with 11 bases aligning to TRBD1. Losses at the gene ends were 2 bases for V and 7 bases for J; bases not matched to a gene: 3. CDR1 and CDR2 from the germline V gene are GTSNPN and SVGIG (reference sequence). CDR3 length equals 14 residues. The CDR3 reads CAWSHGTGGEKLFF. The CDR3 DNA sequence: TGTGCCTGGAGTCACGGGACAGGGGGTGAAAAACTGTTTTTT.

Written as DNA, the CDR3 is TGTGCCAGCAGGCCTGACAGGAGCACTGAAGCTTTCTTT. Protein: CASRPDRSTEAFF. The chain uses TRBV28 and TRBJ1-1, with a tentative D call TRBD1 (6 bases). Germline V gene data show CDR1 as MDHEN and CDR2 as SYDVKM. Trimming shortened V by 6 bases and J by 4 bases, and 12 bases separated the two germline ends. The CDR3 consists of 13 residues.

The chain joins TRBV2 to TRBJ2-7; 10 nucleotides align to TRBD1. Looked up from germline, CDR1 is SNHLY and CDR2 is FYNNEI. The CDR3 consists of 15 residues. Germline trimming cut 4 bases from V and 2 bases from J; bases unmatched to any gene: 5. CDR3 in DNA: TGTGCCAGCAGTGCGCCGGGACAGGGGACCTACGAGCAGTACTTC. Translation: CASSAPGQGTYEQYF.

V usage is TRBV7-8 and J usage is TRBJ1-2, with D possibly being TRBD1 (6 bases). Deletions cut 1 base from V and 3 bases from J, with 12 bases between. CDR3 length: 15 amino acids. Germline V gene lookup returns CDR1 SGHVS and CDR2 FQNEAQ. The CDR3 protein is CASSLEGRGYYGYTF. CDR3 DNA sequence: TGTGCCAGCAGCTTAGAGGGCAGGGGTTACTATGGCTACACCTTC.

This clone showed up many times. The gene calls are TRBV14 and TRBJ1-2; 7 bases match TRBD1. The CDR3 is 14 residues long. J lost 7 bases, V lost 4 bases, and 9 bases had no gene match. CDR1 and CDR2 from the germline V gene are SGHDN and FVKESK. CDR3 nucleotides: TGTGCCAGCAGCCGCCAACAGGGGCAAGGTGGCTACACCTTC. Its translation is CASSRQQGQGGYTF.

This clone was detected once. This chain connects TRBV24-1 to TRBJ1-1; perhaps TRBD1 as D (5 bases). The germline V gene encodes CDR1 KGHDR and CDR2 SFDVKD. This CDR3 comprises 13 residues. Trimming removed 11 bases at V and 4 bases at J, with 16 bases between. The CDR3 reads CASLGGRVTEAFF. DNA of the CDR3: TGTGCCAGTCTCGGGGGACGCGTCACTGAAGCTTTCTTT.

The J gene is TRBJ2-7, the V gene TRBV18, with 8 bases matching TRBD1. The CDR3 runs 13 residues. The V and J ends lost 5 bases and 4 bases, in that order; junction bases with no gene match: 4. Germline-derived CDR1 and CDR2 are KGHSH and LQKENI. The CDR3 loop reads CASSFQGAYEQYF. DNA for the CDR3: TGTGCCAGCTCATTCCAGGGGGCGTACGAGCAGTACTTC.